Listed here is a single TCR beta chain. The clone's antigen remains unknown. No much larger clone is present one base from it, and per-base qualities are unavailable. Different DNA sequences within this sample yield the same CDR3. These data originate in a study of a mutant IDH1 vaccine in newly diagnosed glioma (dated by TCRdb to about 2021). In the study overall: Of the roughly 30 treated patients, approximately 62% were male and about 40% were female, and a mean age of around 40 years was recorded. Peripheral blood was collected at six visits: V03 (baseline), V05, V07, V10, V12 and V13. Longitudinal TCRB deep sequencing was performed for about 25 treated patients wherever samples were available for exploratory analyses. Before enrollment, most patients had been given radiochemotherapy with temozolomide as standard therapy, while the rest had received either radiotherapy alone or temozolomide alone.

Relative to germline, V is 6 bases shorter and J is 0 bases shorter, with 2 bases between their ends. The CDR1 and CDR2 encoded by the germline V gene are ENHRY and SYGVKD. From the cysteine through the phenylalanine, the CDR3 covers 11 amino acids. Kept here is only the CDR3 DNA, which spans 33 bases and is read in frame from base 1. General conclusions and limits of the study: The authors stated that sample limitations prevented analyses of patient blood samples from being reproduced. Changes in the top peripheral T cell clonotypes picked up by TCRB sequencing did not appear to be linked to pseudoprogression. Immune responses induced by the vaccine were seen in roughly 95% of patients across multiple MHC alleles. PBMC samples for TCRB deep sequencing were selected based on availability.

The library was produced with the immunoSEQ multiplex PCR assay. The hsTCRB Kit was used according to the manufacturer's protocol to amplify rearranged TCR beta chain sequences. An Illumina MiSeq was used to sequence the TCRB libraries. Regarding the original processing steps: Demultiplexing, trimming and gene mapping were performed with the kit vendor's proprietary platform. Entries here come from immuneACCESS through TCRdb and include only in-frame sequences with V and J called. Some clones fail to appear in such tables; in the studies checked, an unresolved V gene covers under half of the shortfall, and the cause of the remainder is unknown. Clone size and the V and J calls come from that table; the DNA yielded D and trimming. Present in this sample are around 100,000 clones, roughly 82% of which were seen just once. The ten largest clones represent less than 5.5% of the sample. The sample's time point label is to be understood as: baseline, week 1 (first vaccination visit). The treatment or condition tag for this specimen amounts to: pre-vaccination baseline after standard-of-care therapy. All donors had newly diagnosed IDH1-mutant astrocytomas of WHO grade 3 or 4 that showed loss of nuclear ATRX. The samples were drawn from NOA16, a multicentre, single-arm, open-label phase I trial in Germany that tested a mutant IDH1 peptide vaccine in humans for the first time. Blood drawn at visit V03 was used as the baseline sample for immunogenicity testing. Genomic DNA for TCRB sequencing was extracted from EDTA blood using the DNeasy Blood and Tissue Kit.

Material: PBMCs, obtained from a glioma patient treated with radiotherapy, temozolomide or both. This TCR was recovered from a middle-aged man with glioma. Some clones in this sample may be carry-over from other donors' samples. The V and J genes are TRBV10-3 and TRBJ1-1; the D segment cannot be called with confidence. In nucleotide form, the sequence is TGTGCCATCAGGGTGAACACTGAAGCTTTCTTT. This is translated as CAIRVNTEAFF.